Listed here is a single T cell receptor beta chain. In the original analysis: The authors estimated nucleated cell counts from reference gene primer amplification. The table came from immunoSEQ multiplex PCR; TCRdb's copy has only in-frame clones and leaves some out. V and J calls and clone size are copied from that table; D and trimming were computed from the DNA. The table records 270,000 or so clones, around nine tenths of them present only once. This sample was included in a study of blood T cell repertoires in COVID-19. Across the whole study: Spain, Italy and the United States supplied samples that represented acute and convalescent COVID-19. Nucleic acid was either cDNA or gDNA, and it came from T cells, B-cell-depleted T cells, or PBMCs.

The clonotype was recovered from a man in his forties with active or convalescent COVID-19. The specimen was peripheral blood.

DNA of the CDR3: TGTGCCAGCAGCTTAGGTGTAGTACAGACTAACTATGGCTACACCTTC. The encoded protein is CASSLGVVQTNYGYTF. The chain recombines TRBV11-2 with TRBJ1-2, with D unresolved. Germline-derived CDR1 and CDR2 are SGHAT and FQNNGV. This CDR3 has 16 amino acids. Between the trimmed V and J ends, which lost 1 base and 0 bases, there was a span of 12 bases. Full variable domain (remainder filled in from reference TRBV11-2 and TRBJ1-2): EAGVAQSPRYKIIEKRQSVAFWCNPISGHATLYWYQQILGQGPKLLIQFQNNGVVDDSQLPKDRFSAERLKGVDSTLKIQPAKLEDSAVYLCASSLGVVQTNYGYTFGSGTRLTVV.